This TCR beta chain came from a study of CD8+ T cells in alopecia areata. Overall study findings and caveats: Scalp lesions, especially in alopecia totalis/universalis, had higher clonality than normal scalp. One nonresponder leaves baseline CD8+ expansion's link to response uncertain.

Germline CDR1 SEHNR, CDR2 FQNEAQ (reference sequence). The CDR3 runs 14 residues. The J segment lost 3 bases and the V segment lost 2 bases, leaving 3 bases of the junction unmatched. This clone was seen repeatedly, ten times or more. Its antigen is unknown. Within the sample, other DNA sequences also encode this same CDR3. This sample's treatment: oral pan-JAK inhibitor, 5-10 mg twice daily. Lesional scalp punch biopsies and peripheral blood were collected from alopecia areata patients. RNA extraction and reverse transcription yielded cDNA as sequencing template. TCRdb's table, derived via immunoSEQ multiplex PCR, lists solely in-frame clones and lacks some. The data contain about 270,000 clones, about three fifths of them singletons.

This clonotype was sampled from a human donor with alopecia areata. The source was CD4+ T cells sorted from blood, collected around week 54, from a patient treated with tofacitinib. The chain recombines TRBV7-9 with TRBJ1-1; TRBD1 matches 7 bases. CDR3 DNA: TGTGCCAGCAGCTTACCAGGGGGGGACACTGAAGCTTTCTTT. Translated, it gives CASSLPGGDTEAFF.